These 28 T cell receptor beta chains share one sample of origin, sequenced in a study of monozygotic twins with inflammatory bowel disease. For each CDR3 protein, TCRdb gives one entry from its re-call of the 5' RACE reads, without DNA. The sample's table shows around 150,000 distinct CDR3 sequences. The sample consisted of blood. These receptors originate from a human donor with ulcerative colitis or Crohn's disease, or a healthy co-twin of an affected twin (not recorded which).

The CDR3 is CASSLDQGKVIEQYF. The chain recombines TRBV5-1 with TRBJ2-7; TCRdb lists TRBD1, though no DNA is available to test this call. From germline, CDR1 is SGHRS and CDR2 YFSETQ. The CDR3 spans 15 residues.

V is TRBV19 and J is TRBJ1-1. The CDR3 sequence is 13 residues long. CDR1 and CDR2 from the germline V gene are LNHDA and SQIVND (reference sequence). This CDR3 reads CASRDWVNTEAFF. Full variable domain (rest looked up from reference TRBV19 and TRBJ1-1): DGGITQSPKYLFRKEGQNVTLSCEQNLNHDAMYWYRQDPGQGLRLIYYSQIVNDFQKGDIAEGYSVSREKKESFPLTVTSAQKNPTAFYLCASRDWVNTEAFFGQGTRLTVV.

V usage is TRBV15 and J usage is TRBJ2-1; absent DNA, TCRdb's TRBD1 call cannot be checked. Germline loops: CDR1 LNHNV, CDR2 YYDKDF (reference sequence). The CDR3 is 15 amino acids. The chain's CDR3 is CATGKGRGGYNEQFF.

V is TRBV4-3 and J is TRBJ2-5; there is no DNA to check the TCRdb D call of TRBD1. CDR3 length: 12 residues. Germline lookup yields CDR1 LGHNA and CDR2 YSLEER. This chain's CDR3 is CASSQGGETQYF.

The chain links TRBV20-1 to TRBJ1-5; the D gene TCRdb calls, TRBD1, cannot be checked with no DNA. The CDR3 has 15 residues. Germline CDR1 and CDR2: DFQATT and SNEGSKA (reference sequence). The CDR3 reads CSAARAAYSNQPQHF.

The rearrangement uses TRBV5-1 and TRBJ2-1; TCRdb calls TRBD1, which cannot be checked without DNA. Germline CDR1 and CDR2: SGHRS and YFSETQ. This CDR3 region has 13 residues. The CDR3 region is CASGRDRADEQFF.

The chain recombines TRBV20-1 with TRBJ1-4. Germline V gives CDR1 DFQATT, CDR2 SNEGSKA (reference sequence). The CDR3 contains 12 residues. CDR3 amino acids: CSARGSNEKLFF.

The genes are TRBV10-3 and TRBJ1-5. From germline, CDR1 is ENHRY and CDR2 SYGVKD. The CDR3 extends over 13 amino acids. The CDR3 region is CAISTAATQPQHF.

V and J are TRBV20-1 and TRBJ2-7; TCRdb returns TRBD1, unconfirmable since there is no DNA. In germline, CDR1 is DFQATT, CDR2 SNEGSKA (reference sequence). The CDR3 extends over 12 amino acids. Here the CDR3 reads CSATGTVYEQYF.

The rearrangement links TRBV4-1 to TRBJ1-5; TCRdb outputs TRBD1, but without DNA this stays unchecked. Germline values: CDR1 MGHRA, CDR2 YSYEKL. This CDR3 is built from 15 residues. The CDR3 region is CASSQALGRDQPQHF.

This chain joins TRBV20-1 and TRBJ2-7; no DNA is available, so the TRBD2 call from TCRdb remains unchecked. This CDR3 spans 14 amino acids. Per the germline V gene, CDR1 is DFQATT and CDR2 is SNEGSKA (reference sequence). This CDR3 reads CSAPPRVSAYEQYF.

The chain joins TRBV9 to TRBJ2-3; the D call from TCRdb, TRBD2, cannot be confirmed without DNA. This CDR3 spans 16 amino acids. Per the germline V gene, CDR1 is SGDLS and CDR2 is YYNGEE. CDR3 sequence: CASSGGLAGGLDTQYF. The full variable domain, completed using reference TRBV9 and TRBJ2-3, is DSGVTQTPKHLITATGQRVTLRCSPRSGDLSVYWYQQSLDQGLQFLIQYYNGEERAKGNILERFSAQQFPDLHSELNLSSLELGDSALYFCASSGGLAGGLDTQYFGPGTRLTVL.

The chain couples TRBV6-5 to TRBJ2-7; the D call from TCRdb, TRBD1, cannot be confirmed without DNA. The CDR3 loop spans 13 amino acids. CDR1 and CDR2 from the germline V gene are MNHEY and SVGAGI. CDR3 protein: CASRRDNTYEQYF.

The V and J genes are TRBV12-3 or TRBV12-4 and TRBJ1-3; the TRBD1 assignment by TCRdb is unverifiable without DNA. The CDR3 is 16 residues long. CDR3 region: CASSLMVGGAGNTIYF.

V gene TRBV5-1 combines with J gene TRBJ2-6. The V gene's germline CDR1 is SGHRS and CDR2 YFSETQ. The CDR3 runs to 15 residues. CDR3 protein: CASSSGVSGANVLTF.

The J gene is TRBJ1-1, the V gene TRBV4-3. The CDR3 is 13 amino acids. The V gene's germline CDR1 is LGHNA and CDR2 YSLEER. The chain's CDR3 is CASSQGEHTEAFF.

The chain joins TRBV7-3 to TRBJ2-1; TCRdb's D call, TRBD1, is unchecked because there is no DNA. Germline V CDR1 and CDR2: SGHTA, FQGTGA. CDR3 length equals 15 residues. CDR3 sequence reads: CASSLQQGRDNEQFF.

The rearrangement joins TRBV2 to TRBJ1-1; there is no DNA to check the TCRdb D call of TRBD1. Germline V gives CDR1 SNHLY, CDR2 FYNNEI. The CDR3 consists of 16 residues. The CDR3 region is CASSPVQVLRNTEAFF.

The chain has TRBV15 and TRBJ1-6; TCRdb names TRBD1, which stays unverified in the absence of DNA. This CDR3 contains 13 residues. Looked up from germline, CDR1 is LNHNV and CDR2 is YYDKDF (reference sequence). The CDR3 sequence is CATSRETGSPLHF.

This chain uses TRBV11-2 with TRBJ2-5; TCRdb's D call, TRBD1, is unchecked because there is no DNA. This CDR3 contains 15 residues. Germline loops: CDR1 SGHAT, CDR2 FQNNGV. CDR3 sequence reads: CASSLARDTQETQYF.

This rearrangement joins TRBV4-1 to TRBJ2-7; checking the TCRdb D call of TRBD1 is not possible without DNA. Germline V gene data show CDR1 as MGHRA and CDR2 as YSYEKL. CDR3 length: 17 residues. The CDR3 is CASSPTVLRQATYEQYF.

The rearrangement joins TRBV29-1 to TRBJ2-7; TCRdb selects TRBD1, and the lack of DNA leaves this call unchecked. This CDR3 comprises 14 residues. From germline, CDR1 is SQVTM and CDR2 ANQGSEA. CDR3 residues: CSVGDRLSSYEQYF.

This chain joins TRBV6-5 and TRBJ2-1; TCRdb lists TRBD2, though no DNA is available to test this call. CDR3 length: 18 residues. The germline V gene has CDR1 MNHEY and CDR2 SVGAGI. The CDR3 sequence is CASSYRHALAGAYNEQFF.

This chain connects TRBV5-1 to TRBJ2-7; checking the TCRdb D call of TRBD1 is not possible without DNA. The CDR3 has 13 amino acids. Germline-derived CDR1 and CDR2 are SGHRS and YFSETQ. CDR3: CASADRVTYEQYF.

The J gene is TRBJ2-1, the V gene TRBV28; TCRdb indicates TRBD2, and absent DNA this call remains unverified. This CDR3 spans 12 amino acids. Germline values: CDR1 MDHEN, CDR2 SYDVKM. The chain's CDR3 is CASSQGLAKEFF.

This chain joins TRBV6-4 and TRBJ2-1; the D call from TCRdb, TRBD1, cannot be confirmed without DNA. Germline values: CDR1 MRHNA, CDR2 SNTAGT. The length of the CDR3 is 16 residues. The CDR3 here is CASSKRPDQGAGEQFF.

This sequence joins TRBV6-5 and TRBJ2-7. The CDR3 has 13 amino acids. Germline CDR1 MNHEY, CDR2 SVGAGI. CDR3 sequence reads: CASRNRGSYEQYF.

The genes are TRBV12-3 or TRBV12-4 and TRBJ1-1; TCRdb returns TRBD1, unconfirmable since there is no DNA. This CDR3 is built from 14 residues. The CDR3 is CASSLESRDTEAFF.